Each of the 18 T cell receptor beta chains below was sequenced from the same sample in a study of CD8 T cells in ankylosing spondylitis (dated by TCRdb to 2016 to 2017). Library preparation employed 5' RACE. Sequencing was carried out with an Illumina HiSeq 2500. TCRdb reanalyzed the raw reads on its own, using fastp at Q25 for trimming and MiXCR for clone calling, and kept in-frame beta chains. Entries are consolidated by CDR3 protein sequence, retaining the most common genes and DNA. A total of 200,000 to 300,000 distinct CDR3 sequences appear in this sample, more than 20% of them only once. The ten biggest clones cover roughly 0.67% of the sample. The source material was blood, either unsorted or a sorted T cell fraction (not recorded which). The receptor source for this set is a male donor with ankylosing spondylitis or in good health (not recorded which).

The chain combines TRBV6-1 with TRBJ2-7; 8 bases are shared with TRBD1. This CDR3 contains 14 residues. Germline V CDR1 and CDR2: MNHNS, SASEGT. V shed 6 bases and J 2 bases; nucleotides not matched to a gene: 6. The CDR3 coding sequence is TGTGCCAGCAGGGAACAGGGGGGTACCTACGAGCAGTACTTC. Amino acids: CASREQGGTYEQYF.

This sequence joins TRBV12-3 or TRBV12-4 and TRBJ1-5; D unclear. Trimming left V 7 bases short and J 4 bases short, with 14 bases between. The CDR3 covers 14 residues. The CDR3 region is CASTSGGRNQPQHF. The CDR3 DNA follows: TGTGCCAGCACTTCCGGCGGGCGAAATCAGCCCCAGCATTTT.

This clonotype has at least ten counts. The rearrangement joins TRBV29-1 to TRBJ2-5; 7 bases match TRBD2. Germline V gene sequence: CDR1 SQVTM, CDR2 ANQGSEA. The CDR3 extends over 12 amino acids. In DNA form, the CDR3 reads TGCGGGGGGAGGGAGGCCCAAGAGACCCAGTACTTC. Amino acid sequence: CGGREAQETQYF.

At least ten counts were recorded for this clonotype. The V and J genes are TRBV20-1 and TRBJ2-1, with 10 positions matching TRBD2. The V gene end was trimmed by 4 bases and the J gene end by 4 bases; junction bases not matched to a gene: 1. The CDR3 totals 13 residues. The germline gives CDR1 DFQATT, CDR2 SNEGSKA (reference sequence). As DNA, the CDR3 is TGCAGTGCTACTAGCGGGGGATACAATGAGCAGTTCTTC. It translates to CSATSGGYNEQFF.

The J gene is TRBJ2-5, the V gene TRBV5-4; 10 positions agree with TRBD1. The J segment lost 1 base and the V segment lost 4 bases, leaving 7 bases of the junction unmatched. This CDR3 spans 16 amino acids. The germline V gene encodes CDR1 SGHNT and CDR2 YYREEE (reference sequence). The CDR3 DNA reads as TGTGCCAGCAGCCCCCGGGACAGGGGAGCCCAAGAGACCCAGTACTTC. Its translation is CASSPRDRGAQETQYF. Filled out from reference TRBV5-4 and TRBJ2-5, the complete variable domain reads ETGVTQSPTHLIKTRGQQVTLRCSSQSGHNTVSWYQQALGQGPQFIFQYYREEENGRGNFPPRFSGLQFPNYSSELNVNALELDDSALYLCASSPRDRGAQETQYFGPGTRLLVL.

The sample holds many counts of this clonotype. The rearrangement uses TRBV24-1 and TRBJ2-3; 9 positions match TRBD2. CDR1 and CDR2 (germline): KGHDR, SFDVKD. CDR3 size: 16 residues. Trimming cost V 8 bases and J 2 bases; bases outside gene matches: 10. The DNA for the CDR3 is TGTGCCACCACCCCCGGTAGCGGGGGTTTCACAGATACGCAGTATTTT. Translating it yields CATTPGSGGFTDTQYF.

This clonotype was seen more than once but under ten times. This sequence joins TRBV20-1 and TRBJ2-7; the D gene could be TRBD1 or TRBD2 (5 bases each). The CDR3 runs 16 residues. Germline loops: CDR1 DFQATT, CDR2 SNEGSKA (reference sequence). Trimming cost V 3 bases and J 0 bases, with 18 bases left between them. CDR3 in DNA: TGCAGTGCTAGCAGAGTGGATGGGGGTGTCTCCTACGAGCAGTACTTC. Amino acid sequence: CSASRVDGGVSYEQYF.

Many counts were recorded for this clonotype. The V call is TRBV20-1, the J call TRBJ2-5; the match to TRBD1 covers 10 bases. Germline lookup yields CDR1 DFQATT and CDR2 SNEGSKA (reference sequence). The trim removed 7 bases at V and 2 bases at J, leaving 7 bases unmatched. This CDR3 comprises 14 residues. The DNA for the CDR3 is TGCAGTGTCATACGGGACAGGGGACAAGAGACCCAGTACTTC. The encoded protein is CSVIRDRGQETQYF.

This clonotype has ten or more counts. The gene calls are TRBV29-1 and TRBJ1-1; 7 bases match TRBD1. Losses at the gene ends were 5 bases for V and 3 bases for J; bases not matched to a gene: 9. This CDR3 has 14 amino acids. Germline V gives CDR1 SQVTM, CDR2 ANQGSEA. DNA of the CDR3: TGCAGCGTTCGGACAGGCTGGGGTGACACTGAAGCTTTCTTT. It is translated as CSVRTGWGDTEAFF.

The chain uses TRBV18 and TRBJ2-5; the match to TRBD1 covers 9 bases. Germline assignment: CDR1 KGHSH and CDR2 LQKENI. Trimming at V came to 1 base and at J to 5 bases, leaving 5 bases not matched to a gene. The CDR3 sequence is 15 residues long. The CDR3 here is CASSPRGQGGETQYF. CDR3 sequence (DNA): TGTGCCAGCTCACCACGGGGACAGGGAGGCGAGACCCAGTACTTC.

The chain couples TRBV12-3 or TRBV12-4 to TRBJ2-5; D gene uncertain. The CDR3 extends over 13 amino acids. Deletions cut 7 bases from V and 0 bases from J, with 9 bases between. CDR3 sequence reads: CASTADHQETQYF. In nucleotides, the CDR3 is TGTGCCAGCACTGCGGACCACCAAGAGACCCAGTACTTC.

J is TRBJ2-7 and V is TRBV10-3; the match to TRBD1 covers 8 bases. The CDR3 loop spans 16 amino acids. Losses at the gene ends were 0 bases for V and 3 bases for J; bases not matched to a gene: 7. Germline V CDR1 and CDR2: ENHRY, SYGVKD. In DNA form, the CDR3 reads TGTGCCATCAGTGAGTCCCCGGGACAGGCGTACTACGAGCAGTACTTC. As protein: CAISESPGQAYYEQYF.

The sample holds a few counts of this clonotype. V gene TRBV20-1 combines with J gene TRBJ2-7; 10 bases line up with TRBD2. Germline CDR1 reads DFQATT; CDR2 reads SNEGSKA (reference sequence). The J segment lost 7 bases and the V segment lost 3 bases, leaving 12 bases of the junction unmatched. The CDR3 loop spans 15 amino acids. The CDR3 loop is CSARYSGGPVGEQYF. The CDR3 bases are TGCAGTGCTAGGTATAGCGGGGGGCCGGTGGGGGAGCAGTACTTC.

V is TRBV20-1 and J is TRBJ1-6, with a weak D call TRBD1 (5 bases). CDR3 size: 13 residues. V lost 3 bases and J lost 7, with 10 bases in between. Germline CDR1 and CDR2: DFQATT and SNEGSKA (reference sequence). In DNA, the CDR3 is TGCAGTGCTAGTCCACAGGAAAATTCACCCCTCCACTTT. Its translation: CSASPQENSPLHF.

This clonotype was recorded many times. The gene calls are TRBV3-1 and TRBJ2-1, with 8 bases matching TRBD2. J lost 7 bases, V lost 3 bases, and 11 bases had no gene match. The V gene's germline CDR1 is LGHDT and CDR2 YNNKEL (reference sequence). The CDR3 loop spans 16 amino acids. The CDR3 DNA reads TGTGCCAGCAGCCATTGGACTAGCCTTCTGTCAAATGAGCAGTTCTTC. Amino acid sequence: CASSHWTSLLSNEQFF.

Only a few counts were recorded for this clonotype. The chain couples TRBV29-1 to TRBJ2-7; D remains unclear. V lost 7 bases and J lost 3, with 16 bases in between. This CDR3 has 13 amino acids. CDR1 SQVTM and CDR2 ANQGSEA come from the germline V gene. CDR3: CSATGPLDYEQYF. The CDR3 DNA sequence: TGCAGCGCCACCGGGCCTCTGGACTACGAGCAGTACTTC.

A few counts support this clonotype. The chain carries TRBV5-5 and TRBJ2-1, with D tentatively TRBD2 (5 bases). This CDR3 is built from 13 residues. Trimming took 4 bases from V and 5 from J, leaving 10 bases between them. The germline V gene encodes CDR1 SGHKS and CDR2 YYEKEE (reference sequence). The CDR3 bases are TGTGCCAGCAGCCTGGACTGGGACAATGAGCAGTTCTTC. This sequence encodes CASSLDWDNEQFF.

For the CDR3, the DNA is TGTGCCAGCAGCCAAGATGCCCCAGATACGCAGTATTTT. Amino acid sequence: CASSQDAPDTQYF. The J gene is TRBJ2-3, the V gene TRBV4-2; D remains unclear. The CDR3 has 13 amino acids. V shed 0 bases and J shed 4 bases, with 5 bases lying between them. Per the germline V gene, CDR1 is LGHNA and CDR2 is YNFKEQ.